This TCR beta chain appears in the sequencing data of a study of blood T cell repertoires in COVID-19. The CDR3 consists of 20 residues. Sequencing was performed with immunoSEQ multiplex PCR; in TCRdb, only in-frame clones are kept and a portion is missing. This sample yields 200,000 to 300,000 clones, of which about 90% are seen a single time; 0.85% to 0.95% belongs to the top ten. The sample consisted of PBMCs or T cells enriched from blood (not recorded which). This sequence joins TRBV21-1 and TRBJ2-7; TRBD2, the table's D call, lacks a check against the DNA. TRBV21-1 is classified as a pseudogene. This TCR derives from a man in his fifties or sixties who had been exposed to COVID-19. The CDR3 protein is CASSKEEGGLAGGQAYEQYF. DNA for the CDR3: TGTGCCAGCAGCAAAGAAGAAGGGGGACTAGCGGGGGGCCAGGCCTACGAGCAGTACTTC.